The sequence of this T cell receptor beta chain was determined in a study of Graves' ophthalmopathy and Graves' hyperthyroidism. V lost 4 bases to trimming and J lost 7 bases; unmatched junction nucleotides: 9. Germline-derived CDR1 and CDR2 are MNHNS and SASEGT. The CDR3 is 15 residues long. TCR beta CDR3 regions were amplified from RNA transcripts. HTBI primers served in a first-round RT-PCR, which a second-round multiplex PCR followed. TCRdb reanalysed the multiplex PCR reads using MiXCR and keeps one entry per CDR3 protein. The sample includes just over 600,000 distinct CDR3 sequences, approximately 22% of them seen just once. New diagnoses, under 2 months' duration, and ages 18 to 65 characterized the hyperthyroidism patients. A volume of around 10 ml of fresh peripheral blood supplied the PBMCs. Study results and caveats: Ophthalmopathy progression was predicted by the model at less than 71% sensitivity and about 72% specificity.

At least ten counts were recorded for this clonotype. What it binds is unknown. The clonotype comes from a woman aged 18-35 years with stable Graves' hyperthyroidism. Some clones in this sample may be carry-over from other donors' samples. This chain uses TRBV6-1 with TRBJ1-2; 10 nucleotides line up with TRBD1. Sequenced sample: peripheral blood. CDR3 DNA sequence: TGTGCCAGCAGTGCTACCGGGACAGGGGAGGGTGGCTACACCTTC. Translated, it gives CASSATGTGEGGYTF.